This T cell receptor (beta chain) was documented in a study of cytomegalovirus exposure and HLA in healthy donors. Study details: The roughly 120 million unique TCR beta sequences, from roughly 180 million T cells, were found by an earlier analysis.

General study points: Cytomegalovirus-associated TCR beta chains were listed, numbering over 150. According to reports, the classifier identified cytomegalovirus status with high specificity and sensitivity.

The count of this clone is one. Its antigen is as yet unknown. PCR was performed using 60 Vbeta and 13 Jbeta primers. Profiled with immunoSEQ multiplex PCR; TCRdb holds only in-frame clones, not every one. The profile shows about 270,000 clones, 72% of them singletons. The clonotype originates from a female donor in good health and CMV-seronegative. Sequencing input: PBMCs.

CDR3 DNA: TGTGCCAGCAGCCATCTCGGGACTAGCGGGAGCTCCTACGAGCAGTACTTC. It is translated as CASSHLGTSGSSYEQYF. The chain is built from TRBV4-2 and TRBJ2-5; TRBD2 aligns across 14 bases. Gene TRBJ2-7 matches the end of the DNA better, so the J call may be wrong. The germline gives CDR1 LGHNA, CDR2 YNFKEQ. The CDR3 length is 17 residues.